Many counts were recorded for the clone carrying this T cell receptor beta chain. Antigen unknown. This sample was included in a study of Graves' ophthalmopathy and Graves' hyperthyroidism. Whole-study context: Peripheral blood was gathered at first diagnosis, ahead of any treatment whatsoever. Study results and limitations: Most thyroid clonotypes expanded beyond 0.001 frequency were also found in blood.

In donors with ophthalmopathy, activity was moderate-to-severe, with CAS ≥3, NOSPECS ≥4 and duration under 3 months. The CDR3 has 17 residues. V was clipped by 0 bases and J by 4 bases, with 18 bases between them. The germline V gene encodes CDR1 LNHDA and CDR2 SQIVND (reference sequence). RNA transcripts were the source from which TCR beta CDR3 regions were amplified. RT-PCR was first run with HTBI primers, then multiplex PCR in a second round. TCRdb passed the multiplex PCR reads through MiXCR, listing each CDR3 protein once. The table has about 220,000 distinct CDR3 sequences, roughly 21% seen once.

V and J are TRBV19 and TRBJ1-2; no reliable D call. What was sequenced was peripheral blood. This clonotype was obtained from a woman aged 45 to 65 with Graves' ophthalmopathy. In nucleotides, the CDR3 is TGTGCCAGTAGTATAGATCCCGCCGGCGGCATTGTCTATGGCTACACCTTC. Encoded protein: CASSIDPAGGIVYGYTF.